This TCR beta chain came from a study of spatial heterogeneity in lung cancer. Study in general: The count of detected beta-chain sequences consistently exceeded that of alpha-chain sequences.

About this clonotype: A clone one base away is much larger, so this may be a read error.

This CDR3 is 14 amino acids long. Germline V gene data show CDR1 as MGHRA and CDR2 as YSYEKL. V was clipped by 1 base and J by 6 bases; unmatched bases: 2. Time point noted: blood at routine non-recurrence follow-up after resection. Frozen PBMC, nontumor lung or tumor provided whole RNA, which was sequenced unsorted. TCRdb itself ran the 5' RACE reads through MiXCR, one entry per CDR3 protein. Here the sample spans fewer than 55,000 distinct CDR3 sequences, roughly 8.1% being singletons. The rearrangement joins TRBV4-1 to TRBJ2-1, with 8 bases aligning to TRBD2. This sequence was found in a female donor with early-stage non-small cell lung cancer. Here the sequenced sample was PBMCs, taken at follow-up. The DNA of the CDR3 is TGCGCCAGCAGCCAAGCGGGGGGGGCCAATGAGCAGTTCTTC. Translating gives CASSQAGGANEQFF.